What follows are 32 T cell receptor beta chains derived from one specimen sequenced in a study of blood T cell repertoires in COVID-19. Sequencing was performed with immunoSEQ multiplex PCR; in TCRdb, only in-frame clones are kept and a portion is missing. The sample holds some 490,000 clones, about 88% seen once. Sequencing used PBMCs or T cells enriched from blood (not recorded which). Every receptor here comes from a woman aged 60-75 years who had recovered from COVID-19.

The rearrangement joins TRBV27 to TRBJ1-3; D possibly corresponds to TRBD1 (6 bases). CDR3 length equals 15 residues. Deletions cut 3 bases from V and 4 bases from J, with 13 bases between. The germline V gene has CDR1 MNHEY and CDR2 SMNVEV (reference sequence). CDR3 sequence: CASSFRGAFGNTIYF. The CDR3 DNA is TGTGCCAGCAGTTTCCGGGGGGCGTTCGGAAACACCATATATTTT.

The table lists this clone with a few counts. The CDR3 region is CASSLAKAGWNGYTF. CDR3 DNA sequence: TGTGCCAGCAGCTTGGCCAAGGCAGGGTGGAATGGCTACACCTTC. V gene TRBV5-4 combines with J gene TRBJ1-2, with TRBD1 as a possible D gene (5 bases). CDR3 length: 15 amino acids. V was cut by 0 bases and J by 6 bases, with 15 bases left in between. Germline lookup yields CDR1 SGHNT and CDR2 YYREEE (reference sequence).

The sample holds a few counts of this clone. Here the CDR3 DNA reads TGTGCCAGCATCTCCCCCGACAGGGACTATGGCTACACCTTC. It yields the protein CASISPDRDYGYTF. The V and J genes are TRBV6-4 and TRBJ1-2; 7 bases line up with TRBD1. V trimming: 7 bases; J trimming: 3 bases; junction bases outside the gene matches: 8. CDR1 is MRHNA, CDR2 SNTAGT, per germline. The CDR3 runs to 14 residues.

The chain links TRBV6-5 to TRBJ2-3; 9 nucleotides agree with TRBD2. Per the germline V gene, CDR1 is MNHEY and CDR2 is SVGAGI. The CDR3 is 14 residues long. The ends lost 5 bases at V and 4 bases at J; junction bases unmatched: 4. Here the CDR3 reads CASSPSGVADTQYF. The DNA for the CDR3 is TGTGCCAGCAGTCCTAGCGGGGTGGCAGATACGCAGTATTTT.

This clone was seen a single time. This chain joins TRBV28 and TRBJ1-6; no reliable D call. The CDR3 covers 15 residues. V was trimmed by 3 bases and J by 5 bases, leaving 11 bases between them. The germline V gene has CDR1 MDHEN and CDR2 SYDVKM. CDR3 sequence reads: CASSFQGGDNSPLHF. For the CDR3, the DNA is TGTGCCAGCAGTTTTCAAGGAGGAGATAATTCACCCCTCCACTTT.

The chain couples TRBV4-1 to TRBJ2-5; maybe TRBD2 (6 bases). CDR1 MGHRA and CDR2 YSYEKL come from the germline V gene. Deletions cut 0 bases from V and 5 bases from J, with 16 bases between. CDR3 length: 16 amino acids. CDR3 bases: TGCGCCAGCAGCCAAGATAGGGACCGGACTATCGAGACCCAGTACTTC. The encoded protein is CASSQDRDRTIETQYF.

This sequence joins TRBV6-2 or TRBV6-3 and TRBJ1-2; D not certain. Germline CDR1 is MNHEY and CDR2 is SVGEGT. The length of the CDR3 is 14 residues. The ends were cut back, 4 bases at V and 1 base at J, with 10 bases in the middle. CDR3: CASSWPGVNYGYTF. CDR3 nucleotides: TGTGCCAGCAGTTGGCCGGGAGTTAACTATGGCTACACCTTC.

The gene calls are TRBV25-1 and TRBJ1-4, with D possibly TRBD1 on 6 matching bases. CDR1 is MGHDK and CDR2 is SYGVNS in the germline V gene. V gave up 3 bases and J gave up 8 bases, with 13 bases separating them. The CDR3 has 14 residues. This CDR3 is CASSDGGLGEKLFF. CDR3 nucleotide sequence: TGTGCCAGCAGTGACGGGGGGCTCGGAGAAAAACTGTTTTTT.

The rearrangement uses TRBV10-1 and TRBJ1-5, with 7 bases fitting TRBD1. The CDR3 extends over 14 amino acids. V shed 6 bases, J shed 2 bases, and the junction held 4 bases outside the gene matches. From germline, CDR1 is WNHNN and CDR2 SYGVQD (reference sequence). Written as DNA, the CDR3 is TGCGCCAGCAGGTGGGACAGATGCAATCAGCCCCAGCATTTT. This translates into CASRWDRCNQPQHF.

V and J are TRBV27 and TRBJ2-3; D gene unclear. This CDR3 is 15 amino acids long. Trimming shortened V by 5 bases and J by 3 bases, and 15 bases separated the two germline ends. Per the germline V gene, CDR1 is MNHEY and CDR2 is SMNVEV (reference sequence). The CDR3 DNA reads as TGTGCCAGCAGTCCGTCCAGGTCGAAAACAGATACGCAGTATTTT. As protein: CASSPSRSKTDTQYF.

The V and J genes are TRBV6-5 and TRBJ2-7; perhaps TRBD2 as D (6 bases). Germline CDR1 reads MNHEY; CDR2 reads SVGAGI. The germline V and J ends were trimmed by 6 bases and 6 bases, with 15 bases remaining between them. CDR3 length: 13 amino acids. As DNA, the CDR3 is TGTGCCAGCAGGCCGGGGCGGGGCGGCGAGCAGTACGTC. The encoded protein is CASRPGRGGEQYV.

Of note for this clone: Other DNA sequences of this sample code for an identical CDR3. This rearrangement joins TRBV27 to TRBJ1-1; D perhaps matches TRBD1 (5 bases). Germline CDR1 MNHEY, CDR2 SMNVEV (reference sequence). Between the trimmed V and J ends, which lost 0 bases and 3 bases, there was a span of 8 bases. The CDR3 is 14 residues long. CDR3 residues: CASSLSGGDTEAFF. The CDR3 coding sequence is TGTGCCAGCAGTTTATCGGGGGGTGACACTGAAGCTTTCTTT.

The chain couples TRBV10-1 to TRBJ2-5; D may be TRBD1 (7 bases). Trimming cost V 2 bases and J 2 bases, with 12 bases left between them. There are 15 residues in the CDR3. From germline, CDR1 is WNHNN and CDR2 SYGVQD (reference sequence). The CDR3 reads CASSEGGTAQETQYF. Written as DNA, the CDR3 is TGCGCCAGCAGTGAGGGGGGGACAGCACAAGAGACCCAGTACTTC.

This clone was found once. The chain employs TRBV4-1 and TRBJ1-1; D gene unclear. Between the trimmed V and J ends, which lost 3 bases and 0 bases, there was a span of 8 bases. Germline CDR1 reads MGHRA; CDR2 reads YSYEKL. The CDR3 has 14 amino acids. The CDR3 sequence: CASSHPVVNTEAFF. CDR3 sequence (DNA): TGCGCCAGCAGCCATCCTGTAGTGAACACTGAAGCTTTCTTT.

This chain connects TRBV27 to TRBJ2-7, with 7 bases lining up with TRBD1. This CDR3 has 13 amino acids. The V gene's germline CDR1 is MNHEY and CDR2 SMNVEV (reference sequence). Trimming at V came to 4 bases and at J to 4 bases, leaving 4 bases not matched to a gene. As DNA, the CDR3 is TGTGCCAGCAGTTATGTCAGGGGGTACGAGCAGTACGTC. Protein: CASSYVRGYEQYV.

The chain joins TRBV13 to TRBJ1-5; perhaps TRBD1 as D (5 bases). Trimming removed 0 bases at V and 0 bases at J, with 6 bases between. Germline CDR1 is PRHDT and CDR2 is FYEKMQ (reference sequence). The CDR3 totals 15 residues. The CDR3 loop is CASSLGRGSNQPQHF. DNA of the CDR3: TGTGCCAGCAGCTTAGGAAGGGGTAGCAATCAGCCCCAGCATTTT.

This chain links TRBV3-1 (or the pseudogene TRBV3-2) with TRBJ1-1; 10 nucleotides line up with TRBD1. The CDR3 spans 15 residues. Germline V lookup: CDR1 LGHDT, CDR2 YNNKEL (reference sequence). Trimming removed 2 bases from V and 5 bases from J; junction bases left unmatched: 5. DNA for the CDR3: TGTGCCAGCAGCCAATTCGACAGGGGGCAGACTGAAGCTTTCTTT. Translated, it gives CASSQFDRGQTEAFF.

The chain employs TRBV11-2 and TRBJ2-5; TRBD1 might be the D (6 bases). This CDR3 has 13 amino acids. Germline CDR1 and CDR2: SGHAT and FQNNGV. Trimming took 5 bases from V and 5 from J, leaving 12 bases between them. This CDR3 is CASSRQVWETQYF. CDR3 bases: TGTGCCAGCAGCCGACAGGTGTGGGAGACCCAGTACTTC.

The rearrangement uses TRBV11-2 and TRBJ2-7; D is possibly TRBD2 (5 bases). The germline gives CDR1 SGHAT, CDR2 FQNNGV. Between the trimmed V and J ends, which lost 5 bases and 7 bases, there was a span of 18 bases. The CDR3 length is 14 residues. CDR3 nucleotides: TGTGCCAGCAGCCGGACGGGCCTACCGGGGGAGCAGTACTTC. Translation: CASSRTGLPGEQYF.

V is TRBV27 and J is TRBJ2-3, with 12 bases matching TRBD2. V lost 3 bases and J lost 5; bases outside the gene matches: 9. In germline, CDR1 is MNHEY, CDR2 SMNVEV (reference sequence). CDR3 length: 17 residues. The CDR3 nucleotides read TGTGCCAGCAGTTTGGTTCTAGCGGGGGGGCCAGGAGATACGCAGTATTTT. Protein sequence: CASSLVLAGGPGDTQYF.

This clone was recorded once. The chain employs TRBV5-4 and TRBJ1-2; TRBD1 is a possible D gene (6 bases). V dropped 3 bases and J dropped 6 bases, with 12 bases sitting between them. The CDR3 runs 13 residues. The germline V gene encodes CDR1 SGHNT and CDR2 YYREEE (reference sequence). CDR3 nucleotide sequence: TGTGCCAGCAGCTCGGACAACAGGGATGGCTACACCTTC. Translation: CASSSDNRDGYTF.

The J gene is TRBJ2-1, the V gene TRBV5-1; 8 bases are a match to TRBD2. Germline V gene data show CDR1 as SGHRS and CDR2 as YFSETQ. CDR3 length equals 19 residues. The J segment lost 0 bases and the V segment lost 4 bases, leaving 15 bases of the junction unmatched. CDR3 sequence: CASSQPGLGVLSSYNEQFF. DNA for the CDR3: TGCGCCAGCAGCCAGCCGGGACTAGGGGTCCTCAGCTCCTACAATGAGCAGTTCTTC.

V is TRBV23-1 and J is TRBJ1-1; D possibly corresponds to TRBD1 (6 bases). TRBV23-1 is an open reading frame, and its role is uncertain. V was clipped by 6 bases and J by 1 base, with 15 bases between them. The CDR3 has 15 residues. CDR3 nucleotide sequence: TGCGCCAGCAGCCACAAGGGGGACAAGAACACTGAAGCTTTCTTT. It specifies CASSHKGDKNTEAFF.

The chain is built from TRBV27 and TRBJ1-2, with 10 bases identical to TRBD1. This CDR3 comprises 18 residues. Germline values: CDR1 MNHEY, CDR2 SMNVEV (reference sequence). V shed 4 bases and J 6 bases; nucleotides not matched to a gene: 17. The CDR3 sequence is CASSSNYLTGTGVNGYTF. CDR3 bases: TGTGCCAGCAGTTCAAATTACCTCACCGGGACAGGGGTTAATGGCTACACCTTC.

The chain has TRBV6-5 and TRBJ1-2, with D possibly TRBD1 on 6 matching bases. Germline assignment: CDR1 MNHEY and CDR2 SVGAGI. V dropped 10 bases and J dropped 2 bases, with 14 bases sitting between them. This CDR3 comprises 13 residues. The CDR3 sequence is CATQLRGNYGYTF. The CDR3 nucleotides are TGTGCCACCCAGTTGAGGGGGAACTATGGCTACACCTTC.

CDR3 protein: CASSLEGGARSNQPQHF. Here the CDR3 DNA reads TGTGCCAGCAGCTTGGAAGGGGGGGCGAGAAGCAATCAGCCCCAGCATTTT. The rearrangement joins TRBV5-5 to TRBJ1-5, with D perhaps TRBD1 (6 bases). Germline lookup yields CDR1 SGHKS and CDR2 YYEKEE (reference sequence). This CDR3 spans 17 amino acids. V gave up 0 bases and J gave up 1 base, with 14 bases separating them. The full variable domain, with the rest looked up from reference TRBV5-5 and TRBJ1-5, is DAGVTQSPTHLIKTRGQQVTLRCSPISGHKSVSWYQQVLGQGPQFIFQYYEKEERGRGNFPDRFSARQFPNYSSELNVNALLLGDSALYLCASSLEGGARSNQPQHFGDGTRLSIL.

This chain links TRBV7-9 with TRBJ2-2; 7 nucleotides match TRBD1. Germline lookup yields CDR1 SEHNR and CDR2 FQNEAQ (reference sequence). The CDR3 runs to 16 residues. Trimming removed 6 bases from V and 2 bases from J; junction bases left unmatched: 9. The CDR3 DNA follows: TGTGCCAGCAGAGATACCGGGACAGTTAACACCGGGGAGCTGTTTTTT. Amino acids: CASRDTGTVNTGELFF.

This rearrangement joins TRBV27 to TRBJ2-2; TRBD2 agrees at 9 bases. Looked up from germline, CDR1 is MNHEY and CDR2 is SMNVEV (reference sequence). The CDR3 contains 15 residues. Trimming took 7 bases from V and 4 from J; bases not matched to a gene: 7. CDR3 nucleotides: TGTGCCAGCACCCGCGGGGGGGCCGGCACCGGGGAGCTGTTTTTT. Translation: CASTRGGAGTGELFF.

Comment on this clone: The same CDR3 arises from other DNA sequences in this sample as well. The gene calls are TRBV5-1 and TRBJ1-1; tentatively, D is TRBD1 (6 bases). There are 14 residues in the CDR3. The V gene lost 1 base and the J gene lost 0 bases, with 7 bases spanning the gap. Per germline, CDR1 SGHRS and CDR2 YFSETQ. The CDR3 here is CASSLTGMNTEAFF. The DNA of the CDR3 is TGCGCCAGCAGCTTGACAGGGATGAACACTGAAGCTTTCTTT.

The chain carries TRBV12-3 or TRBV12-4 and TRBJ1-3; D gene ambiguous. Between the trimmed V and J ends, which lost 9 bases and 4 bases, there was a span of 10 bases. The CDR3 runs 12 residues. The CDR3 DNA reads TGTGCCAGTAGGACGGGAGGAAACACCATATATTTT. Protein product: CASRTGGNTIYF.

CDR3 residues: CASIQGPNTGELFF. The CDR3 nucleotides read TGTGCCAGCATACAGGGCCCGAACACCGGGGAGCTGTTTTTT. The rearrangement links TRBV6-5 to TRBJ2-2; the D gene is possibly TRBD1 (6 bases). CDR3 length: 14 residues. Deletions cut 7 bases from V and 0 bases from J, with 9 bases between. Germline CDR1 reads MNHEY; CDR2 reads SVGAGI.

The rearrangement links TRBV5-1 to TRBJ2-5; TRBD2 matches at 9 bases. J gave up 2 bases and V 1 base, and 9 bases lay outside the gene matches. Germline V gives CDR1 SGHRS, CDR2 YFSETQ. The CDR3 totals 17 residues. CDR3 DNA: TGCGCCAGCAGCTTGAACAGCGGGGGGTTGGGACAAGAGACCCAGTACTTC. Translation: CASSLNSGGLGQETQYF.